The 20 T cell receptor beta chains below come from one sample, sequenced in a study of memory CD4+ T cells and cytomegalovirus serostatus. Generated by immunoSEQ multiplex PCR, the TCRdb table keeps only in-frame clones and is missing some. This sample yields about 41,000 clones, of which around 79% are seen a single time; approximately 0.8% belongs to the top ten. The sort gate was single viable CD3+CD4+CD8-CD45RO+ cells for memory CD4+ T cells. The sequenced material came from memory CD4+ T cells from blood. The receptors originated from an adult in good health and CMV-seronegative.

The chain employs TRBV12-5 and TRBJ1-4, with 7 bases aligning to TRBD1. V shed 1 base, J shed 4 bases, and the junction held 6 bases outside the gene matches. This CDR3 is 16 amino acids long. Per the germline V gene, CDR1 is LGHNT and CDR2 is FRNRAP. The DNA of the CDR3 is TGTGCTAGTGGTTTGGGGCAGACAGGGTTTAATGAAAAACTGTTTTTT. As protein: CASGLGQTGFNEKLFF.

The V gene is TRBV6-5, the J gene TRBJ1-6; the match to TRBD1 covers 9 bases. Germline trimming cut 0 bases from V and 8 bases from J; bases unmatched to any gene: 2. The CDR3 sequence is 15 residues long. Germline loops: CDR1 MNHEY, CDR2 SVGAGI. The chain's CDR3 is CASSYSRTGDSPLHF. In nucleotides, the CDR3 is TGTGCCAGCAGTTACTCGAGGACAGGGGATTCACCCCTCCACTTT.

This rearrangement joins TRBV19 to TRBJ2-2; D is possibly TRBD1 or TRBD2 (6 bases each). Germline V CDR1 and CDR2: LNHDA, SQIVND (reference sequence). The ends were cut back, 7 bases at V and 5 bases at J, with 14 bases in the middle. CDR3 size: 14 residues. The CDR3 reads CASKGGLRTGELFF. As DNA, the CDR3 is TGTGCCAGTAAAGGGGGGCTCAGAACCGGGGAGCTGTTTTTT.

The V gene is TRBV5-5, the J gene TRBJ1-4; the D is unclear. Trimming removed 4 bases at V and 5 bases at J, with 9 bases between. Germline CDR1 and CDR2: SGHKS and YYEKEE (reference sequence). CDR3 length: 13 residues. As DNA, the CDR3 is TGTGCCAGCAGCACGGTTTACAATGAAAAACTGTTTTTT. Translated, it gives CASSTVYNEKLFF.

This clone was detected once. The chain has TRBV7-8 and TRBJ2-2; maybe TRBD1 (6 bases). Germline CDR1 reads SGHVS; CDR2 reads FQNEAQ. The CDR3 contains 17 residues. The V end lost 2 bases, the J end lost 4 bases, and 17 bases lay between the germline ends. The CDR3 sequence: CASSLRDRLLSTGELFF. Written as DNA, the CDR3 is TGTGCCAGCAGCTTAAGAGACAGGCTCCTCTCCACCGGGGAGCTGTTTTTT. The entire variable domain, with the rest obtained from reference TRBV7-8 and TRBJ2-2, is as follows: GAGVSQSPRYKVAKRGQDVALRCDPISGHVSLFWYQQALGQGPEFLTYFQNEAQLDKSGLPSDRFFAERPEGSVSTLKIQRTQQEDSAVYLCASSLRDRLLSTGELFFGEGSRLTVL.

The count of this clone is one. This chain links TRBV10-3 with TRBJ1-2; 10 bases map to TRBD1. This CDR3 spans 13 amino acids. CDR1 is ENHRY, CDR2 SYGVKD, per germline. V lost 6 bases, J lost 5 bases, and 3 bases stayed unmatched. The CDR3 DNA sequence: TGTGCCATCAGCGCGGACAGGGGGTATGGCTACACCTTC. As protein: CAISADRGYGYTF.

This clone showed up just a few times. The chain employs TRBV19 and TRBJ1-6; 8 bases are a match to TRBD1. With V trimmed by 0 bases and J by 9 bases, 7 bases remained unmatched. In germline, CDR1 is LNHDA, CDR2 SQIVND (reference sequence). The CDR3 contains 16 residues. The DNA of the CDR3 is TGTGCCAGTAGTATAGATCTCAGACAGGGGTCTTCACCCCTCCACTTT. Translation: CASSIDLRQGSSPLHF. Combining the CDR3 with reference TRBV19 and TRBJ1-6 gives the whole variable domain DGGITQSPKYLFRKEGQNVTLSCEQNLNHDAMYWYRQDPGQGLRLIYYSQIVNDFQKGDIAEGYSVSREKKESFPLTVTSAQKNPTAFYLCASSIDLRQGSSPLHFGNGTRLTVT.

The V gene is TRBV15, the J gene TRBJ2-1, with 11 positions matching TRBD2. This CDR3 is built from 16 residues. J was trimmed by 4 bases and V by 5 bases; bases with no gene match: 7. The germline gives CDR1 LNHNV, CDR2 YYDKDF (reference sequence). The CDR3, as DNA: TGTGCCACCAGCGACCTGATAGCGGGGGGGTACAATGAGCAGTTCTTC. Encoded protein: CATSDLIAGGYNEQFF.

V and J are TRBV6-5 and TRBJ1-2; D may be TRBD1 (5 bases). V lost 6 bases to trimming and J lost 2 bases, with 16 bases between them. The germline gives CDR1 MNHEY, CDR2 SVGAGI. The CDR3 contains 15 residues. The CDR3 sequence is CASRIQKTANYGYTF. The CDR3 DNA is TGTGCCAGCAGAATTCAAAAGACAGCCAACTATGGCTACACCTTC.

This clone was counted a few times. This chain connects TRBV7-9 to TRBJ1-1; 7 bases map to TRBD1. The germline gives CDR1 SEHNR, CDR2 FQNEAQ (reference sequence). Germline trimming cut 6 bases from V and 1 base from J; bases unmatched to any gene: 17. This CDR3 spans 18 amino acids. The CDR3 protein is CASRGSTGRARGNTEAFF. The CDR3 nucleotides are TGTGCCAGCAGGGGTTCGACAGGGCGGGCGCGTGGGAACACTGAAGCTTTCTTT.

This clone was detected once. The chain uses TRBV19 and TRBJ1-5, with 7 bases identical to TRBD1. V lost 5 bases, J lost 6 bases, and 4 bases stayed unmatched. Germline CDR1 and CDR2: LNHDA and SQIVND (reference sequence). The CDR3 is 13 residues long. The CDR3 protein is CASSVYRGQPQHF. The DNA for the CDR3 is TGTGCCAGTAGTGTTTACAGGGGTCAGCCCCAGCATTTT.

A few counts support this clone. The V gene is TRBV10-3, the J gene TRBJ1-4; D not certain. Germline V CDR1 and CDR2: ENHRY, SYGVKD. The CDR3 has 13 residues. V gave up 4 bases and J gave up 8 bases, with 11 bases separating them. CDR3 bases: TGTGCCATCAGTGCCTCGGATGGGGAAAAACTGTTTTTT. Translated, it gives CAISASDGEKLFF.

The chain joins TRBV28 to TRBJ1-3; 9 bases align to TRBD1. CDR1 is MDHEN, CDR2 SYDVKM, per germline. The CDR3 sequence is 15 residues long. The V and J ends lost 8 bases and 4 bases, in that order; junction bases with no gene match: 9. CDR3 coding DNA: TGTGCCAGCGGTACAGGGGGCCAAAAAGGAAACACCATATATTTT. Amino acids: CASGTGGQKGNTIYF.

This clone turned up a few times. The chain couples TRBV5-3 to TRBJ1-5; 8 nucleotides align to TRBD1. TRBV5-3 is known as an ORF, though its function is uncertain. V dropped 4 bases and J dropped 2; count of bases not matched to a gene: 14. The CDR3 runs 18 residues. CDR3 residues: CARSPKKHQGAGNQPQHF. In DNA, the CDR3 is TGTGCCAGAAGCCCTAAAAAACATCAGGGGGCTGGCAATCAGCCCCAGCATTTT.

The V call is TRBV25-1, the J call TRBJ2-1; possibly TRBD1 for D (5 bases). The CDR3 length is 15 residues. The V end was cut by 3 bases, the J end by 8 bases, with 17 bases between. CDR1 MGHDK and CDR2 SYGVNS come from the germline V gene. CDR3 region: CASSEAGARVHEQFF. CDR3 nucleotide sequence: TGTGCCAGCAGTGAGGCTGGGGCTAGAGTCCATGAGCAGTTCTTC.

This sequence joins TRBV5-1 and TRBJ2-3, with no clear D. Trimming removed 3 bases at V and 2 bases at J, with 4 bases between. Germline CDR1 reads SGHRS; CDR2 reads YFSETQ. CDR3 length: 12 residues. DNA for the CDR3: TGCGCCAGCAGCTCCAACACAGATACGCAGTATTTT. This sequence encodes CASSSNTDTQYF. Full variable domain (outside the CDR3, taken from reference TRBV5-1 and TRBJ2-3): KAGVTQTPRYLIKTRGQQVTLSCSPISGHRSVSWYQQTPGQGLQFLFEYFSETQRNKGNFPGRFSGRQFSNSRSEMNVSTLELGDSALYLCASSSNTDTQYFGPGTRLTVL.

This clone occurred once. V gene TRBV11-2 combines with J gene TRBJ1-1, with TRBD1 as a possible D gene (5 bases). Germline values: CDR1 SGHAT, CDR2 FQNNGV. The length of the CDR3 is 17 residues. Trimming removed 9 bases from V and 8 bases from J, with 31 bases in between. The CDR3 bases are TGTGCCAGTAAGACAGACCCCGGAACGTCAGGGACGGGGGAAGCTTTCTTT. It encodes CASKTDPGTSGTGEAFF.

The chain is built from TRBV7-8 and TRBJ1-1; unclear D gene. The CDR3 is 14 amino acids. Germline CDR1 reads SGHVS; CDR2 reads FQNEAQ. V shed 8 bases and J shed 0 bases, with 13 bases lying between them. This CDR3 is CASGVSELNTEAFF. The CDR3 coding sequence is TGTGCCAGCGGTGTGTCGGAGCTGAACACTGAAGCTTTCTTT.

The chain uses TRBV18 and TRBJ1-2, with 9 bases matching TRBD1. Unmatched junction bases numbered 9, after V lost 2 bases and J lost 8 bases. CDR3 length: 15 residues. The germline V gene encodes CDR1 KGHSH and CDR2 LQKENI. CDR3 in amino acids: CASSPVGGQGSGYTF. The CDR3 DNA reads TGTGCCAGCTCACCAGTAGGGGGACAGGGTAGCGGCTACACCTTC.

This clone turned up a few times. The chain uses TRBV5-1 and TRBJ1-4; perhaps TRBD1 as D (5 bases). This CDR3 is built from 14 residues. Per germline, CDR1 SGHRS and CDR2 YFSETQ. V lost 10 bases, J lost 4 bases, and 17 bases lay in between. The DNA of the CDR3 is TGCGCCTCACACGGGGGGGAAAATAATGAAAAACTGTTTTTT. Translation gives CASHGGENNEKLFF.